What follows are 6 T cell receptor beta chains derived from one specimen sequenced in a study of T-cell memory formation after mild COVID-19. TCRdb passed the 5' RACE reads through MiXCR, listing each CDR3 protein once. Found here are hundreds of thousands of distinct CDR3 sequences, 15% of them singletons; the top ten hold 2% to 2.5%. The sample was PBMCs or a T cell subset sorted from them (not recorded which). Source of these receptors: an adult woman who had mild COVID-19 (a few samples of this study predate the infection). Cell type and time point are not known.

The chain employs TRBV6-2 or TRBV6-3 and TRBJ2-1; D uncertain. Per germline, CDR1 MNHEY and CDR2 SVGEGT. This CDR3 comprises 12 residues. V was cut by 3 bases and J by 5 bases, with 5 bases left in between. The CDR3 protein is CASSYTHNEQFF. The CDR3 DNA reads as TGTGCCAGCAGTTATACCCACAATGAGCAGTTCTTC.

The chain combines TRBV7-2 with TRBJ1-2; D gene unclear. Germline CDR1 is SGHTA and CDR2 is FQGNSA. The CDR3 runs to 14 residues. The ends were cut back, 0 bases at V and 7 bases at J, with 12 bases in the middle. DNA for the CDR3: TGTGCCAGCAGCTTAGCGATTAGGTCAGCTGGCTACACCTTC. It is translated as CASSLAIRSAGYTF.

V gene TRBV7-9 combines with J gene TRBJ2-5; D is tentatively TRBD1 or TRBD2 (6 bases each). This CDR3 has 16 amino acids. The germline CDR1 and CDR2 sequences are SEHNR and FQNEAQ (reference sequence). With 5 bases removed from V and 5 bases from J, the gap between germline ends came to 21 bases. The CDR3 sequence is CASSLPSGAGSETQYF. The CDR3 DNA reads as TGTGCCAGCAGCCTTCCGTCGGGGGCGGGATCGGAGACCCAGTACTTC.

The genes are TRBV20-1 and TRBJ1-4, with TRBD1 as a possible D gene (6 bases). The CDR3 contains 13 residues. CDR1 and CDR2 (germline): DFQATT, SNEGSKA (reference sequence). V was cut by 6 bases and J by 4 bases, with 12 bases left in between. The CDR3: CSALDRSNEKLFF. CDR3 sequence (DNA): TGCAGTGCCTTAGACAGGAGTAATGAAAAACTGTTTTTT.

A few counts support this clonotype. The chain is built from TRBV7-2 and TRBJ1-5; TRBD1 matches 8 bases. Germline V gene lookup returns CDR1 SGHTA and CDR2 FQGNSA. CDR3 length equals 15 residues. With V trimmed by 1 base and J by 3 bases, 2 bases remained unmatched. Here the CDR3 reads CASSLETGANQPQHF. CDR3 in DNA: TGTGCCAGCAGCTTAGAGACAGGGGCCAATCAGCCCCAGCATTTT.

The sample holds a few counts of this clonotype. The chain has TRBV23-1 and TRBJ1-4; D is unresolved. TRBV23-1 is an open reading frame whose function is uncertain. V lost 2 bases and J 0 bases, leaving 10 bases between the germline ends. The CDR3 length is 16 residues. CDR3 loop: CASSQLHPPTNEKLFF. CDR3 nucleotides: TGCGCCAGCAGTCAACTACATCCCCCAACTAATGAAAAACTGTTTTTT.